This T cell receptor beta chain was retrieved from a study of blood T cell repertoires in COVID-19. Study summary: The United States, Italy and Spain provided the acute and convalescent COVID-19 samples. T cells, B-cell-depleted T cells, or PBMCs provided the cDNA or gDNA that served as material.

The protocol was immunoSEQ multiplex PCR, while the TCRdb copy is restricted to in-frame clones and leaves out a portion. The sample lists about 200,000 clones, roughly 90% occurring once. Participants reported their clinical history, and cohort assignment relied on those reports. This clone came up once. The V and J ends lost 1 base and 6 bases respectively, with 13 bases between them. The germline V gene encodes CDR1 SGHAT and CDR2 FQNNGV. The CDR3 covers 14 residues. The source of this sequence is a woman under 30 who had recovered from COVID-19. This sequence joins TRBV11-2 and TRBJ2-7; weak D call: TRBD1 (5 bases). Input material: PBMCs or T cells enriched from blood (not recorded which). The CDR3 loop reads CASSLGTPLSEQYF. The CDR3 DNA reads as TGTGCCAGCAGCTTAGGGACACCTCTTAGCGAGCAGTACTTC.